This T cell receptor (beta chain) was found in a study of cytomegalovirus exposure and HLA in healthy donors (dated by TCRdb to 2015 to 2018). The study in broad terms: In an earlier analysis of approximately 640 of the donors, approximately 260 Gb of sequence data and 95 million to 130 million unique TCR beta sequences from about 190 million T cells were reported. All discovery cohort repertoires had been generated on a single sequencing platform. The study was designed to test whether signatures of past pathogen exposure could be identified by cataloging public T cell receptors. An early release that covered approximately 600 HLA-typed donors contained around 300 gigabases of sequencing data and around 85 million unique TCR sequences. Donor age, sex, ethnicity and CMV serostatus were compiled together with the repertoire data. The study combined high-throughput TCR immunosequencing, statistical association of individual TCRs with disease status, and machine learning to predict cytomegalovirus infection status. To study patterns of TCR occurrence, a later analysis re-analyzed previously published TCR beta repertoires from 500 to 850 donors and added high-resolution HLA genotyping. The number of donors typed differed by locus, with about 629-640 for A, B, C, DRB1 and DQB1, more than 500 for DQA1, 600 to 610 for DPA1, and approximately 470 for DPB1. The later analysis used no new phenotypic data to find candidate immune exposures, relying instead on TCR beta sequences and their occurrence across donors. The study used immunosequencing to profile the T cell repertoires of hundreds of subjects and linked those repertoires to cytomegalovirus serostatus. Roughly five DR-DQ haplotypes were handled as single units for association and clustering because linkage in the cohort was strong. An earlier analysis of fewer than 750 of the donors used high-throughput TCR beta sequencing to judge whether each TCR beta V gene segment behaved as functional or pseudogenic. Genome-wide SNP genotypes for about three fifths of the roughly 670 donors were used in a later genetic analysis, which treated that subset as a discovery cohort. HLA typing included class I and class II loci at four-digit resolution. Of the 350 to 400 genotyped donors, roughly 85% fell in the genetic ancestry cluster associated with self-reported Caucasian donors. Among around 400 genotyped donors of the cohort, an average of around 250,000 unique TCR beta nucleotide sequences was sequenced per donor, of which about 19% were non-productive. In addition to the first cohort of roughly 700 subjects, a separate validation cohort of about 120 different subjects was used.

Library preparation was by the immunoSEQ multiplex PCR assay. A mixture of 60 forward primers for TCR Vbeta segments and 13 reverse primers for TCR Jbeta segments was used in the multiplex PCR. Amplification of the CDR3 region of rearranged TCR beta genes was performed with a multiplex PCR assay on genomic DNA. On the Illumina HiSeq System, the amplified TCR beta libraries were sequenced as 87-base-pair reads. Per the source publication's procedure: In a later analysis, around 80 million unique TCR beta chains were counted across the 500 to 850 repertoires, and about 10 million of these chains were shared by at least two donors. To remove PCR and sequencing errors, raw reads were error-corrected and collapsed into unique sequences using a nearest-neighbor algorithm that merged closely related sequences. Alignment of CDR3 sequences to IMGT reference sequences was used to assign V, D and J gene segments. For a sequence to be retained, a match of at least six nucleotides was required to both a V gene segment and a J gene segment. Rearrangements were called productive when the CDR3 lacked stop codons and stayed in frame with V and J; all others were non-productive. Following IMGT convention, CDR3 was defined as the stretch from the second conserved V-encoded cysteine up to the conserved J-encoded phenylalanine. Sequences without an unambiguous match to a single V gene segment were excluded from the earlier analysis of approximately 560 of the donors. An earlier analysis of a few hundred of the donors called V segments functional above 56.7% productive rearrangements and segregating when the between-donor standard deviation exceeded 5%. To diagnose cytomegalovirus status from the catalog of TCR beta chain sequences, a statistical classification framework was built. In a later analysis, V and J genes were assigned by comparing TCR nucleotide sequences against IMGT/GENE-DB human TR gene sequences. Using the TCRdist pipeline, a later analysis assigned CDR3 sequences along with most-parsimonious VDJ recombination scenarios. In a later analysis, each TCR beta chain was defined by its CDR3 amino acid sequence together with its V-gene family, and reads lacking a unique V-gene family were excluded. A later analysis removed several hundred highly shared, low-generation-probability nucleotide sequences to deal with suspected cross-contamination and a sequencing artifact. For each public chain, a later analysis derived a clonal expansion index from normalized ranks of inferred template counts within each repertoire. In a later analysis, generation probabilities were computed using a VDJ recombination model fitted to out-of-frame rearrangements, and the results were checked against IGoR. A later analysis scored TCR-TCR, TCR-HLA and TCR-CMV co-occurrence with hypergeometric tests, applying a repertoire-size bias correction to TCR pairs. A later analysis estimated false discovery rates by permuting HLA or CMV assignments 20 times. In a later analysis, co-occurring TCRs were grouped using DBSCAN, with TCRdist sequence similarity added in when clustering inside HLA-allele-positive subsets. Repertoires with fewer than 30,000 or more than 120,000 public chains, plus five repertoires with anomalous nucleotide sharing, were excluded from co-occurrence clustering. The immuneACCESS repertoire file appears here via TCRdb, limited to in-frame rearrangements. These files lack a portion of the clones; in checked studies, under half of the deficit traces to unresolved V genes, and the cause of the others is not known. For V, J and clone size, that table is used; D and trimming come from the DNA. This sample gives 150,000 to 200,000 clones in total; 72% of them show up just once. The top ten clones comprise over 2% of the sample.

In total, roughly 670 healthy bone marrow donors made up the cohort. At the time of sampling, all cohort members were nominally healthy, though unrecorded immune exposures were likely present. Of the approximately 700 cohort members, about 270 had a positive CMV serostatus and 350 to 450 had a negative one, while no CMV serostatus was recorded for the donor. Each donor provided a peripheral blood sample, and peripheral blood mononuclear cells were used for TCR beta sequencing. Genomic DNA was extracted from the blood cell samples with the Qiagen DNeasy Blood Extraction Kit. Points the paper makes about the study in general: According to a later analysis, parvovirus B19, influenza, CMV and Epstein-Barr virus appeared linked to several top co-occurrence clusters. It was suggested by the authors that the approach could potentially be generalized to other disease states and immunological phenotypes. In the study, around 150 TCR beta chains were listed as associated with cytomegalovirus. Most TCR sequences were observed very rarely across donors, whereas some public TCRs were present in many individuals. A few of the identified cytomegalovirus-associated TCR beta chains were confirmed in vitro to be specific for cytomegalovirus antigens. Compared with the approximately 720-donor mean, donors in an Asian-associated ancestry cluster had fewer N-insertions in productive TCRs, according to a later genetic analysis. An association between a missense DCLRE1C variant and V-gene and J-gene trimming of TCR beta chains was found in a later genetic analysis and replicated in an independent cohort. CMV serostatus was the only immune exposure information available for the cohort. Roughly uniform sequencing depth across donors was assumed in presence/absence analyses, although this assumption may not hold. Because HLA typing was missing for some donors at each locus, association tests included only the typed subset. Cytomegalovirus status was reported to be diagnosed by the classifier with high specificity and sensitivity in both the original and validation cohorts. When HLA alleles, especially DR and DQ, strongly co-occurred, TCR associations were difficult to assign to individual alleles. The cohort was sequenced for TCR beta chains only, and without alpha or paired-chain data the features that could be detected were limited. In an earlier analysis of 500 to 650 of the donors, most TCR beta V segments appeared in productive rearrangements about 87% or about 30% of the time, broadly matching IMGT annotations. At a false discovery rate of 0.05, a later analysis linked 16,951 TCR beta sequences to specific HLA alleles. In a later analysis, most CMV-associated TCR beta chains were found to appear HLA-restricted, with HLA associations seemingly driven largely by CMV exposure. Compared with equally common non-associated chains, HLA-associated TCR beta chains in a later analysis were more clonally expanded and had lower generation probabilities. A further reported finding was that TCR beta sequences accurately predicted the HLA-A and HLA-B alleles for most subjects in the first cohort. A group of highly shared sequence variants was considered likely to be a technical artifact of the sequencing pipeline. A later analysis found that TCR association rates varied across HLA loci, with DRB1 alleles showing the most associated TCRs and HLA-C alleles the fewest. The earlier analysis of about 600 of the donors excluded roughly 17 rarely observed V segments, including chromosome 9 orphons, because counts were too low. Correlated functional status among segregating V segments might be attributable to linkage disequilibrium, but an unknown experimental factor could not be ruled out.

With respect to this clone: What this receptor recognizes is not known. Base quality data are lacking; no much larger clone is found one base away.

The receptor was isolated from a human donor in good health. The sequenced sample consisted of PBMCs.

The nucleotides are TGTGCCAGCATGTCCACCTCCGGGACAGGCGAATACGAGCAGTACTTC. Its protein product is CASMSTSGTGEYEQYF. The receptor chain draws on TRBV5-6 and TRBJ2-7; a stretch of 8 junction bases matches TRBD1. Per the germline V gene, SGHDT is the CDR1 and YYEEEE is the CDR2. Its CDR3 holds 16 amino acids, cysteine through phenylalanine. The CDR3 DNA has 48 bases and is translated from base 1. From V the trimming removes 6 bases and from J it removes 4 bases, while the gene matches leave 15 bases of the junction unaccounted for. The CDR3 plus the reference TRBV5-6 and TRBJ2-7 genes for the other parts give the full variable domain: DAGVTQSPTHLIKTRGQQVTLRCSPKSGHDTVSWYQQALGQGPQFIFQYYEEEERQRGNFPDRFSGHQFPNYSSELNVNALLLGDSALYLCASMSTSGTGEYEQYFGPGTRLTVT.